Listed here are 28 T cell receptor beta chains from one sample, sequenced in a study of blood T cell repertoires in COVID-19 (dated by TCRdb to about 2020). Library creation used the immunoSEQ multiplex PCR assay. This immuneACCESS table, as held by TCRdb, lists in-frame sequences with V and J called but not all clones. Of the missing ones, under half trace to an unresolved V gene in checked studies; the others have no known cause. The sample records fewer than 300,000 clones, 82% of which are singletons. The top ten constitute around 3.2% of the sample. Sequenced sample: peripheral blood. Receptors were obtained from a woman between 18 and 29 years old with acute or convalescent COVID-19.

CDR3 coding DNA: TGTGCCAGCAGTTACCCCTTCCGTCGGGGGAGGTTCAATGAGCAGTTCTTC. This gives the protein CASSYPFRRGRFNEQFF. The J gene is TRBJ2-1, the V gene TRBV6-2 or TRBV6-3, with D possibly being TRBD2 (6 bases). The ends were cut back, 2 bases at V and 6 bases at J, with 20 bases in the middle. The germline V gene encodes CDR1 MNHEY and CDR2 SVGEGT. The length of the CDR3 is 17 residues.

The chain is built from TRBV7-9 and TRBJ2-7; D ambiguous. The CDR3 is made up of 13 amino acids. Germline-derived CDR1 and CDR2 are SEHNR and FQNEAQ (reference sequence). Trimming removed 0 bases at V and 3 bases at J, with 6 bases between. The CDR3 region has the DNA TGTGCCAGCAGCTTAGCTCCTAACTACGAGCAGTACTTC. Its protein product is CASSLAPNYEQYF. The full variable domain, its missing parts supplied by reference TRBV7-9 and TRBJ2-7, is DTGVSQNPRHKITKRGQNVTFRCDPISEHNRLYWYRQTLGQGPEFLTYFQNEAQLEKSRLLSDRFSAERPKGSFSTLEIQRTEQGDSAMYLCASSLAPNYEQYFGPGTRLTVT.

V is TRBV4-3 and J is TRBJ2-7; D is uncertain. The CDR3 is 14 residues long. Looked up from germline, CDR1 is LGHNA and CDR2 is YSLEER. V was trimmed by 0 bases and J by 4 bases, leaving 10 bases between them. The CDR3 spells CASSQDLSGYEQYF. In nucleotides, the CDR3 is TGCGCCAGCAGCCAAGATCTTAGTGGTTACGAGCAGTACTTC.

The J gene is TRBJ2-5, the V gene TRBV18, with a tentative D call TRBD2 (6 bases). Trimming stripped 2 bases from V and 5 bases from J, with 12 bases between. The germline V gene has CDR1 KGHSH and CDR2 LQKENI. The CDR3 is 14 amino acids. Written as DNA, the CDR3 is TGTGCCAGCTCACCAGCGGCGGGGAGTGAGACCCAGTACTTC. Residues: CASSPAAGSETQYF.

In DNA, the CDR3 is TGTGCCAGCACCGTTGGGAGCGGGAAGACCGGGGAGCTGTTTTTT. Its protein product is CASTVGSGKTGELFF. This sequence joins TRBV9 and TRBJ2-2, with TRBD2 matching over 7 bases. Looked up from germline, CDR1 is SGDLS and CDR2 is YYNGEE. The CDR3 runs 15 residues. J was trimmed by 5 bases and V by 6 bases; bases with no gene match: 10.

The V call is TRBV5-6, the J call TRBJ2-7; 7 bases align to TRBD2. Germline CDR1 and CDR2: SGHDT and YYEEEE. Trimming at V came to 1 base and at J to 5 bases, leaving 12 bases not matched to a gene. The CDR3 extends over 16 amino acids. For the CDR3, the DNA is TGTGCCAGCAGCTTGTTTTACCGGGAGGTTGTGAACGAGCAGTACTTC. It codes for CASSLFYREVVNEQYF.

This chain joins TRBV12-3 or TRBV12-4 and TRBJ1-1; possibly TRBD1 for D (6 bases). The CDR3 is made up of 13 amino acids. Between the trimmed V and J ends, which lost 6 bases and 11 bases, there was a span of 19 bases. The CDR3 DNA reads TGTGCCAGCAGCCCGGGGGGCGGTCGGGCTGCTTTCTTT. Its translation: CASSPGGGRAAFF.

This chain's CDR3 is CSVEDGGSLQYF. CDR3 bases: TGCAGCGTTGAAGACGGGGGTAGCCTGCAGTACTTC. The rearrangement joins TRBV29-1 to TRBJ2-7, with a tentative D call TRBD2 (6 bases). V was cut by 0 bases and J by 9 bases, with 12 bases left in between. The CDR3 is made up of 12 amino acids. Germline CDR1 and CDR2: SQVTM and ANQGSEA.

The chain joins TRBV19 to TRBJ1-2; D gene uncertain. The CDR3 has 15 residues. Trimming took off 3 bases at V and 4 bases at J, with 15 bases between the two ends. The germline CDR1 and CDR2 sequences are LNHDA and SQIVND (reference sequence). The CDR3 coding sequence is TGTGCCAGTAGTATTCTGGCAGTTGATACCTATGGCTACACCTTC. Translation gives CASSILAVDTYGYTF.

This rearrangement joins TRBV5-8 to TRBJ1-2; no reliable D call. This CDR3 region has 13 residues. The ends were cut back, 6 bases at V and 6 bases at J, with 15 bases in the middle. CDR1 and CDR2 from the germline V gene are SGHTS and YDEGEE. CDR3 coding DNA: TGTGCCAGCACCTGGTGGCAGAACAATGGCTACACCTTC. This encodes CASTWWQNNGYTF.

The rearrangement uses TRBV3-1 (or the pseudogene TRBV3-2) and TRBJ2-7; tentative D call: TRBD2 (7 bases). The CDR3 loop spans 16 amino acids. CDR1 is LGHDT and CDR2 is YNNKEL in the germline V gene (reference sequence). Deletions cut 1 base from V and 1 base from J, with 14 bases between. The CDR3 spells CASSQGWAGASYEQYF. CDR3 bases: TGTGCCAGCAGCCAAGGTTGGGCGGGGGCATCCTACGAGCAGTACTTC.

The CDR3 spells CASRRDSNEKLFF. CDR3 in DNA: TGTGCCAGTAGAAGAGACAGTAATGAAAAACTGTTTTTT. This chain connects TRBV19 to TRBJ1-4; TRBD1 might be the D (5 bases). This CDR3 has 13 residues. V was shortened by 6 bases and J by 4 bases, with 9 bases between the two germline ends. The germline CDR1 and CDR2 sequences are LNHDA and SQIVND (reference sequence).

The V and J genes are TRBV7-6 and TRBJ2-7, with D possibly being TRBD2 (5 bases). Germline V gene lookup returns CDR1 SGHVS and CDR2 FNYEAQ. The CDR3 is 15 amino acids. V lost 0 bases and J 0 bases, leaving 9 bases between the germline ends. The CDR3 nucleotides are TGTGCCAGCAGCTTAGCGCCGGGGAGCTCCTACGAGCAGTACTTC. Encoded protein: CASSLAPGSSYEQYF.

CDR3 coding DNA: TGTGCCAGCAGTTTGGGACTTTACAATGAGCAGTTCTTC. Amino acids: CASSLGLYNEQFF. The rearrangement joins TRBV27 to TRBJ2-1, with D possibly matching TRBD2 (6 bases). Germline loops: CDR1 MNHEY, CDR2 SMNVEV (reference sequence). The CDR3 covers 13 residues. V shed 3 bases and J shed 4 bases, with 7 bases lying between them.

The chain combines TRBV6-6 with TRBJ2-2; 12 bases align to TRBD2. V shed 5 bases, J shed 5 bases, and the junction held 12 bases outside the gene matches. The CDR3 has 18 residues. Germline CDR1 and CDR2: MNHNY and SVGAGI (reference sequence). CDR3 region: CASSHDTGLAGRTGELFF. The CDR3, as DNA: TGTGCCAGCAGTCACGATACCGGACTAGCGGGAAGGACCGGGGAGCTGTTTTTT.

This chain uses TRBV7-9 with TRBJ2-7, with 7 bases fitting TRBD1. The CDR3 consists of 14 residues. Germline assignment: CDR1 SEHNR and CDR2 FQNEAQ (reference sequence). The trim removed 2 bases at V and 3 bases at J, leaving 4 bases unmatched. The CDR3 here is CASSLSGQVYEQYF. The CDR3 region has the DNA TGTGCCAGCAGCTTATCCGGACAGGTCTACGAGCAGTACTTC.

This chain joins TRBV9 and TRBJ2-5; 8 bases align to TRBD2. The V and J ends lost 0 bases and 5 bases, in that order; junction bases with no gene match: 9. The germline CDR1 and CDR2 sequences are SGDLS and YYNGEE. The CDR3 loop spans 16 amino acids. CDR3: CASSVGLGRAGETQYF. As DNA, the CDR3 is TGTGCCAGCAGCGTAGGGCTCGGGAGGGCCGGGGAGACCCAGTACTTC.

The rearrangement links TRBV6-5 to TRBJ1-4, with 9 bases fitting TRBD1. CDR3 length: 14 residues. Germline trimming cut 6 bases from V and 6 bases from J; bases unmatched to any gene: 5. Germline loops: CDR1 MNHEY, CDR2 SVGAGI. CDR3 residues: CASRYRGRYEKLFF. CDR3 sequence (DNA): TGTGCCAGCAGGTACAGGGGGCGGTATGAAAAACTGTTTTTT.

This chain connects TRBV5-1 to TRBJ2-1; 9 bases line up with TRBD1. J lost 1 base, V lost 0 bases, and 8 bases had no gene match. The CDR3 consists of 18 residues. Germline values: CDR1 SGHRS, CDR2 YFSETQ. CDR3 nucleotide sequence: TGCGCCAGCAGCTTGGCGTGGGGACAGGGAAAGTCCTACAATGAGCAGTTCTTC. This gives the protein CASSLAWGQGKSYNEQFF.

This chain's CDR3 is CASSSDGGSGANVLTF. DNA of the CDR3: TGTGCCAGCAGCTCGGACGGAGGCTCTGGGGCCAACGTCCTGACTTTC. The gene calls are TRBV11-2 and TRBJ2-6; D possibly corresponds to TRBD2 (5 bases). CDR3 length: 16 amino acids. Trimming stripped 4 bases from V and 0 bases from J, with 10 bases between. Germline assignment: CDR1 SGHAT and CDR2 FQNNGV.

For the CDR3, the DNA is TGTGCCAGCAGTTTAAGAGGGACAGGGAGCAATGAGCAGTTCTTC. This translates into CASSLRGTGSNEQFF. The rearrangement links TRBV28 to TRBJ2-1; 9 nucleotides align to TRBD1. V lost 2 bases, J lost 6 bases, and 5 bases stayed unmatched. This CDR3 spans 15 amino acids. Per germline, CDR1 MDHEN and CDR2 SYDVKM.

This chain joins TRBV10-1 and TRBJ2-5; 10 positions agree with TRBD2. Trimming took 4 bases from V and 1 from J; bases not matched to a gene: 6. This CDR3 is 16 amino acids long. Germline loops: CDR1 WNHNN, CDR2 SYGVQD (reference sequence). CDR3 residues: CASSAGGTSAQETQYF. Here the CDR3 DNA reads TGCGCCAGCAGTGCCGGGGGGACTAGCGCCCAAGAGACCCAGTACTTC.

This clone was seen more than once but under ten times. The J gene is TRBJ1-4, the V gene TRBV2; unclear D gene. The CDR3 consists of 14 residues. V lost 6 bases, J lost 6 bases, and 14 bases lay in between. Germline CDR1 is SNHLY and CDR2 is FYNNEI. CDR3 amino acids: CASSVARDYEKLFF. As DNA, the CDR3 is TGTGCCAGCAGCGTAGCCCGGGATTATGAAAAACTGTTTTTT.

CDR3 DNA: TGTGCCAGCAGCCCCCTCGCGGGAGGGGTCGGCAATGAGCAGTTCTTC. Translated, it gives CASSPLAGGVGNEQFF. The genes are TRBV11-2 and TRBJ2-1; TRBD2 agrees at 9 bases. Per the germline V gene, CDR1 is SGHAT and CDR2 is FQNNGV. J gave up 6 bases and V 5 bases, and 11 bases lay outside the gene matches. This CDR3 is built from 16 residues.

This sequence joins TRBV28 and TRBJ1-5; D is unresolved. Trimming took off 1 base at V and 0 bases at J, with 10 bases between the two ends. This CDR3 region has 16 residues. Germline V lookup: CDR1 MDHEN, CDR2 SYDVKM. As DNA, the CDR3 is TGTGCCAGCAGTTTATCGGGGAAGGCTAGCAATCAGCCCCAGCATTTT. This encodes CASSLSGKASNQPQHF.

The CDR3 protein is CASSVVAGNEKLFF. For the CDR3, the DNA is TGTGCCAGCTCGGTCGTCGCAGGGAATGAAAAACTGTTTTTT. This chain uses TRBV18 with TRBJ1-4; D may be TRBD1 (5 bases). V was pared by 6 bases and J by 5 bases, with 13 bases between. Germline assignment: CDR1 KGHSH and CDR2 LQKENI. The CDR3 is 14 residues long.

The J gene is TRBJ2-5, the V gene TRBV25-1; D is unclear. Trimming took 5 bases from V and 5 from J, leaving 15 bases between them. Germline lookup yields CDR1 MGHDK and CDR2 SYGVNS. The CDR3 extends over 14 amino acids. The CDR3 spells CASSSTVNFETQYF. The CDR3, as DNA: TGTGCCAGCAGTAGCACGGTGAATTTCGAGACCCAGTACTTC.

The V and J genes are TRBV19 and TRBJ1-1; D is uncertain. Germline assignment: CDR1 LNHDA and CDR2 SQIVND (reference sequence). The CDR3 has 13 residues. Trimming cost V 6 bases and J 2 bases, with 10 bases left between them. The CDR3 reads CASSLTPNTEAFF. The CDR3, as DNA: TGTGCCAGTAGCCTGACACCCAACACTGAAGCTTTCTTT.